This T cell receptor beta chain was retrieved from a study of blood T cell repertoires in COVID-19. Study background: The United States, Italy and Spain provided the acute and convalescent COVID-19 samples.

V lost 3 bases to trimming and J lost 0 bases, with 12 bases between them. This CDR3 is 15 amino acids long. CDR1 and CDR2 from the germline V gene are MNHNS and SASEGT. Sequencing was performed with immunoSEQ multiplex PCR; in TCRdb, only in-frame clones are kept and a portion is missing. This repertoire shows roughly 14,000 clones, approximately 92% found once; its top ten account for under 9%. The sequencing input was peripheral blood. This sequence joins TRBV6-1 and TRBJ2-7; perhaps TRBD2 as D (5 bases). This TCR came from a human donor with active COVID-19. The donor label of this sample is uncertain. The CDR3 spells CASSDRSLASYEQYF. CDR3 in DNA: TGTGCCAGCAGTGATCGTTCTCTAGCCTCCTACGAGCAGTACTTC.